These 23 T cell receptor beta chains were all obtained from the same sample, sequenced in a study of glioma-infiltrating T cells after dendritic cell vaccination. Some clones are missing from TCRdb's copy, which holds only in-frame ones; the method was immunoSEQ multiplex PCR. The repertoire holds about 67,000 clones, with about 76% as singletons. The sample consisted of blood, taken before dendritic cell vaccination. These receptors were obtained from a human donor with glioblastoma.

This chain uses TRBV4-2 with TRBJ2-2; a possible D gene is TRBD1 (6 bases). Trimming took off 4 bases at V and 5 bases at J, with 14 bases between the two ends. The CDR3 loop spans 15 amino acids. Germline CDR1 and CDR2: LGHNA and YNFKEQ. The CDR3 DNA follows: TGTGCCAGCAGCCCCCAGCCCGACAGGACCGGGGAGCTGTTTTTT. This translates into CASSPQPDRTGELFF.

Remarks on this clone: Other DNA variants within this sample encode the same CDR3. This chain joins TRBV5-1 and TRBJ2-3; no clear D gene. This CDR3 has 14 residues. The V and J ends lost 0 bases and 2 bases respectively, with 7 bases between them. Germline V gene sequence: CDR1 SGHRS, CDR2 YFSETQ. The chain's CDR3 is CASSLGQATDTQYF. The CDR3 region has the DNA TGCGCCAGCAGCTTGGGACAAGCCACAGATACGCAGTATTTT. Filled out from reference TRBV5-1 and TRBJ2-3, the complete variable domain reads KAGVTQTPRYLIKTRGQQVTLSCSPISGHRSVSWYQQTPGQGLQFLFEYFSETQRNKGNFPGRFSGRQFSNSRSEMNVSTLELGDSALYLCASSLGQATDTQYFGPGTRLTVL.

This clone has only one observation. The chain uses TRBV6-5 and TRBJ2-3; no definite D call. V was clipped by 2 bases and J by 4 bases, with 10 bases between them. CDR1 and CDR2 from the germline V gene are MNHEY and SVGAGI. This CDR3 is built from 14 residues. CDR3 coding DNA: TGTGCCAGCAGTTACGGCTCAGGTCCAGATACGCAGTATTTT. Translating gives CASSYGSGPDTQYF.

This clone has a handful of counts. CDR3 loop: CASSVDGYREAFF. CDR3 nucleotides: TGTGCCAGCAGCGTAGACGGGTACCGGGAAGCTTTCTTT. This sequence joins TRBV9 and TRBJ1-1; D unclear. The CDR3 spans 13 residues. V lost 0 bases and J lost 8, with 11 bases in between. CDR1 is SGDLS and CDR2 is YYNGEE in the germline V gene.

This clone was found once. In DNA, the CDR3 is TGTGCCAGCAGCCCGGCGGAGACCCAGCCCCAGCATTTT. Translation gives CASSPAETQPQHF. This chain uses TRBV6-1 with TRBJ1-5; unclear D gene. The germline V gene has CDR1 MNHNS and CDR2 SASEGT. The CDR3 covers 13 residues. Trimming took 6 bases from V and 7 from J, leaving 13 bases between them.

The rearrangement links TRBV6-6 to TRBJ2-3; TRBD1 agrees at 7 bases. Germline CDR1 is MNHNY and CDR2 is SVGAGI (reference sequence). J gave up 4 bases and V 7 bases, and 8 bases lay outside the gene matches. The CDR3 is 14 amino acids. CDR3 coding DNA: TGTGCCAGCATCTACAGGGGTAGCTCAGATACGCAGTATTTT. Translated, it gives CASIYRGSSDTQYF.

The rearrangement uses TRBV5-6 and TRBJ2-4; 11 nucleotides line up with TRBD2. The CDR3 consists of 18 residues. V lost 5 bases, J lost 0 bases, and 10 bases stayed unmatched. The germline gives CDR1 SGHDT, CDR2 YYEEEE. CDR3: CASSARTSGSLAKNIQYF. CDR3 bases: TGTGCCAGCAGTGCCCGGACTAGCGGGTCCTTAGCCAAAAACATTCAGTACTTC.

This clone has only a few counts. The V gene is TRBV4-3, the J gene TRBJ1-2, with 10 bases lining up with TRBD1. CDR3 length equals 15 residues. CDR1 LGHNA and CDR2 YSLEER come from the germline V gene. Losses at the gene ends were 3 bases for V and 3 bases for J; bases not matched to a gene: 4. CDR3 protein: CASSQGQGLYYGYTF. The CDR3 DNA reads as TGCGCCAGCAGCCAGGGACAGGGGCTTTACTATGGCTACACCTTC.

This chain connects TRBV7-3 to TRBJ2-2; D unresolved. CDR3 size: 15 residues. V was clipped by 6 bases and J by 0 bases, with 11 bases between them. Per germline, CDR1 SGHTA and CDR2 FQGTGA. The CDR3 DNA is TGTGCCAGCAGATCTCAAACGGCGAACACCGGGGAGCTGTTTTTT. It is translated as CASRSQTANTGELFF.

The V call is TRBV29-1, the J call TRBJ1-4; perhaps TRBD1 as D (6 bases). The CDR3 consists of 13 residues. Germline CDR1 is SQVTM and CDR2 is ANQGSEA. Trimming stripped 3 bases from V and 8 bases from J, with 13 bases between. The CDR3 is CSVETGPGEKLFF. CDR3 DNA: TGCAGCGTTGAGACAGGCCCTGGAGAAAAACTGTTTTTT.

The CDR3 loop reads CASSQEYRTNYGYTF. CDR3 bases: TGCGCCAGCAGCCAGGAATACAGGACTAACTATGGCTACACCTTC. The chain recombines TRBV4-1 with TRBJ1-2, with D possibly matching TRBD1 (5 bases). V was clipped by 3 bases and J by 0 bases, with 11 bases between them. Germline CDR1 and CDR2: MGHRA and YSYEKL. This CDR3 is 15 amino acids long.

V and J are TRBV5-4 and TRBJ2-7; 9 bases are a match to TRBD1. The CDR3 is made up of 15 amino acids. With V trimmed by 4 bases and J by 1 base, 6 bases remained unmatched. CDR1 is SGHNT and CDR2 is YYREEE in the germline V gene (reference sequence). As DNA, the CDR3 is TGTGCCAGCAGCCAACAGACAGGGGGGTCCTACGAGCAGTACTTC. This translates into CASSQQTGGSYEQYF.

This clone was counted between two and nine times. The chain couples TRBV6-6 to TRBJ2-1; 11 bases agree with TRBD1. J was trimmed by 8 bases and V by 2 bases; bases with no gene match: 8. This CDR3 has 16 residues. The germline CDR1 and CDR2 sequences are MNHNY and SVGAGI (reference sequence). CDR3 DNA sequence: TGTGCCAGCAGTTACATCTATGGACAGGGGGCCCATGAGCAGTTCTTC. It codes for CASSYIYGQGAHEQFF.

This chain uses TRBV7-9 with TRBJ1-2; 8 bases line up with TRBD1. With 5 bases clipped from V and 4 bases from J, the junction kept 6 bases outside the gene matches. Germline V gene sequence: CDR1 SEHNR, CDR2 FQNEAQ (reference sequence). The CDR3 is made up of 14 amino acids. CDR3 nucleotide sequence: TGTGCCAGCAGCCCCCGGACAGGGACCTATGGCTACACCTTC. Translated: CASSPRTGTYGYTF.

The chain combines TRBV29-1 with TRBJ2-7; perhaps TRBD1 as D (5 bases). This CDR3 has 14 amino acids. The V gene lost 5 bases and the J gene lost 0 bases, with 14 bases spanning the gap. The germline V gene has CDR1 SQVTM and CDR2 ANQGSEA. Here the CDR3 DNA reads TGCAGCGTTAAGATACAGGCGAACTCCTACGAGCAGTACTTC. The encoded protein is CSVKIQANSYEQYF.

The V call is TRBV15, the J call TRBJ2-5; perhaps TRBD1 as D (5 bases). V was pared by 1 base and J by 5 bases, with 8 bases between. CDR1 LNHNV and CDR2 YYDKDF come from the germline V gene (reference sequence). The CDR3 contains 13 residues. CDR3 nucleotide sequence: TGTGCCACCAGCAGAGGGGCAGGGGAGACCCAGTACTTC. Translation: CATSRGAGETQYF.

The chain's CDR3 is CASSELGQKNYGYTF. CDR3 nucleotide sequence: TGTGCCAGCAGTGAATTGGGACAGAAGAACTATGGCTACACCTTC. V and J are TRBV6-1 and TRBJ1-2; 7 bases align to TRBD1. CDR3 length: 15 amino acids. Trimming removed 2 bases from V and 2 bases from J; junction bases left unmatched: 5. Germline assignment: CDR1 MNHNS and CDR2 SASEGT.

This sequence joins TRBV7-9 and TRBJ2-7, with 8 bases that match TRBD1. Unmatched junction bases numbered 9, after V lost 5 bases and J lost 3 bases. The CDR3 has 15 amino acids. CDR1 SEHNR and CDR2 FQNEAQ come from the germline V gene (reference sequence). The CDR3 spells CASSNPGTGGYEQYF. The CDR3 DNA reads as TGTGCCAGCAGCAACCCAGGGACAGGAGGCTACGAGCAGTACTTC.

The chain has TRBV11-2 and TRBJ2-1; D perhaps matches TRBD2 (7 bases). CDR1 and CDR2 (germline): SGHAT, FQNNGV. V was cut by 1 base and J by 8 bases, with 15 bases left in between. This CDR3 contains 15 residues. CDR3 sequence: CASSLGSGGADEQFF. The CDR3 nucleotides are TGTGCCAGCAGCTTAGGTAGTGGGGGGGCAGATGAGCAGTTCTTC.

Turning to this clone: The junction differs from germline at one of its ends, possibly a read error. The chain carries TRBV6-5 and TRBJ2-1; 8 nucleotides line up with TRBD1. Germline V CDR1 and CDR2: MNHEY, SVGAGI. CDR3 length: 12 residues. CDR3 DNA: TGTGCCAGCAGTTATACGGGACAGGCCTCGATCTTC. Protein: CASSYTGQASIF.

The chain links TRBV27 to TRBJ1-1, with unresolved D. The length of the CDR3 is 14 residues. The V end lost 2 bases, the J end lost 6 bases, and 13 bases lay between the germline ends. CDR1 and CDR2 (germline): MNHEY, SMNVEV (reference sequence). The CDR3 nucleotides are TGTGCCAGCAGTTTACTCCCGGGAGTCTCTGAAGCTTTCTTT. It codes for CASSLLPGVSEAFF.

The chain uses TRBV7-9 and TRBJ2-1, with D perhaps matching TRBD1 (6 bases). The CDR3 sequence is 12 residues long. The germline gives CDR1 SEHNR, CDR2 FQNEAQ (reference sequence). Trimming left V 1 base short and J 12 bases short, with 10 bases between. CDR3 nucleotide sequence: TGTGCCAGCAGCTTAGACAGGGAAGGGCAGTTCTTC. It codes for CASSLDREGQFF.

The rearrangement links TRBV5-5 to TRBJ1-5; 8 bases are a match to TRBD1. In germline, CDR1 is SGHKS, CDR2 YYEKEE (reference sequence). The CDR3 loop spans 14 amino acids. Unmatched junction bases numbered 7, after V lost 4 bases and J lost 7 bases. The CDR3 DNA is TGTGCCAGCAGCCTGGACAGGGTCTACCAGCCCCAGCATTTT. This translates into CASSLDRVYQPQHF.